The present T cell receptor beta chain was sequenced within a study of read filtering for tumor transcriptome and immune sequencing. Study context: R-ISS stage counts were roughly eight for I, around 17 for II, 7 for III.

This clonotype has ten or more counts. V was pared by 5 bases and J by 0 bases, with 13 bases between. The CDR3 consists of 15 residues. CDR1 and CDR2 (germline): SGHAT, FQNNGV. The library was built from about 400 ng RNA with molecular barcoded adaptors for alpha/delta and beta/gamma chains. TCRdb called the reads again in MiXCR, with one record for every CDR3 protein. The sample lists 130,000 or so distinct CDR3 sequences, 13% seen once, with 7.5% to 10% in the top ten. The chain recombines TRBV11-2 with TRBJ1-1; no definite D call. What was sequenced was a population of CD138-negative cells sorted from bone marrow. This TCR derives from a donor over 35 with multiple myeloma. Written as DNA, the CDR3 is TGTGCCAGCAGCCCCCTCGCGGGGATGAACACTGAAGCTTTCTTT. It is translated as CASSPLAGMNTEAFF.